These 16 T cell receptor beta chains originate from one sample sequenced in a study of T cell repertoires in cytomegalovirus infection. These TCRs' antigens remain unknown. MiXCR, applied by TCRdb to the reads, yields one record per CDR3 protein. The table shows about 920,000 distinct CDR3 sequences, with about a third occurring only once. The source material was cultured CD8+ T cells from PBMCs, sampled from culture after CMV antigen stimulation. These receptors all come from a human donor in good health (CMV status not recorded). Some clones in this sample may be carry-over from other donors' samples.

In its sample, this clonotype was seen a few times. The V call is TRBV27, the J call TRBJ1-1, with TRBD1 identical over 8 bases. The CDR3 runs to 16 residues. Trimming removed 2 bases from V and 3 bases from J; junction bases left unmatched: 8. Looked up from germline, CDR1 is MNHEY and CDR2 is SMNVEV (reference sequence). In DNA form, the CDR3 reads TGTGCCAGCAGTTTAGATTGGACAGGGTGGTACACTGAAGCTTTCTTT. It specifies CASSLDWTGWYTEAFF.

The chain has TRBV7-2 and TRBJ1-1; D is unclear. Germline CDR1 reads SGHTA; CDR2 reads FQGNSA. Deletions cut 2 bases from V and 7 bases from J, with 8 bases between. CDR3 length: 12 amino acids. CDR3 nucleotides: TGTGCCAGCAGCTTATGGAGGGATGAAGCTTTCTTT. Its translation: CASSLWRDEAFF.

The rearrangement uses TRBV5-8 and TRBJ2-3, with D possibly matching TRBD2 (6 bases). This CDR3 is 17 amino acids long. The germline V and J ends were trimmed by 1 base and 0 bases, with 15 bases remaining between them. CDR1 is SGHTS and CDR2 is YDEGEE in the germline V gene. The CDR3 spells CASSLTSPGLSTDTQYF. The CDR3 nucleotides read TGTGCCAGCAGCTTGACCTCCCCGGGACTGAGCACAGATACGCAGTATTTT.

V gene TRBV25-1 combines with J gene TRBJ1-3; unclear D gene. The CDR3 totals 15 residues. Germline CDR1 is MGHDK and CDR2 is SYGVNS. V was clipped by 0 bases and J by 4 bases, with 10 bases between them. CDR3 protein: CASSEYRLLGNTIYF. In nucleotides, the CDR3 is TGTGCCAGCAGTGAATACCGCCTTTTAGGAAACACCATATATTTT.

This clonotype was seen at least ten times. The chain employs TRBV7-2 and TRBJ1-2; D gene ambiguous. The CDR3 has 15 residues. The germline gives CDR1 SGHTA, CDR2 FQGNSA. Trimming removed 5 bases from V and 2 bases from J, with 15 bases in between. The chain's CDR3 is CASSNPADGNYGYTF. The CDR3 DNA follows: TGTGCCAGCAGCAACCCGGCGGACGGCAACTATGGCTACACCTTC.

This clonotype was observed a few times. This rearrangement joins TRBV12-3 or TRBV12-4 to TRBJ2-3, with 7 bases fitting TRBD2. CDR3 length: 16 residues. V was clipped by 6 bases and J by 1 base; unmatched bases: 10. In DNA, the CDR3 is TGTGCCAGCAGCGACGTGGGGGGGATACGCACAGATACGCAGTATTTT. Encoded protein: CASSDVGGIRTDTQYF.

This clonotype was recorded at least ten times. The V gene is TRBV7-9, the J gene TRBJ2-6; D unclear. V was shortened by 8 bases and J by 4 bases, with 6 bases between the two germline ends. The CDR3 runs 12 residues. Germline CDR1 is SEHNR and CDR2 is FQNEAQ (reference sequence). The CDR3 spells CASPTGANVLTF. DNA of the CDR3: TGTGCCAGCCCGACAGGGGCCAACGTCCTGACTTTC.

This sequence joins TRBV6-2 or TRBV6-3 and TRBJ2-5, with 10 bases that match TRBD1. J was trimmed by 5 bases and V by 6 bases; bases with no gene match: 18. Per germline, CDR1 MNHEY and CDR2 SVGEGT. CDR3 size: 18 residues. As DNA, the CDR3 is TGTGCCAGCAGAACCCCAGACAGGGGGCCTCCGCAGGGGGAGACCCAGTACTTC. It yields the protein CASRTPDRGPPQGETQYF.

This clonotype was recorded many times. The chain has TRBV6-2 or TRBV6-3 and TRBJ1-1, with 8 bases identical to TRBD1. J lost 3 bases, V lost 2 bases, and 2 bases had no gene match. Germline V gene sequence: CDR1 MNHEY, CDR2 SVGEGT. This CDR3 has 14 residues. CDR3 DNA sequence: TGTGCCAGCAGTTACGCAGGGGGCCACACTGAAGCTTTCTTT. Translating it yields CASSYAGGHTEAFF.

The table lists this clonotype with a few counts. The CDR3 region has the DNA TGTGCCAGCAGTTTTACAGGGGGCCGAGAGACCCAGTACTTC. Translated, it gives CASSFTGGRETQYF. J is TRBJ2-5 and V is TRBV27; 9 positions agree with TRBD1. V dropped 3 bases and J dropped 4; count of bases not matched to a gene: 3. There are 14 residues in the CDR3. Germline-derived CDR1 and CDR2 are MNHEY and SMNVEV (reference sequence).

The chain couples TRBV7-8 to TRBJ1-1; D possibly corresponds to TRBD1 (5 bases). This CDR3 contains 15 residues. The ends were cut back, 1 base at V and 1 base at J, with 10 bases in the middle. Germline V CDR1 and CDR2: SGHVS, FQNEAQ. The CDR3 loop reads CASSLVRAANTEAFF. CDR3 in DNA: TGTGCCAGCAGCTTAGTCAGGGCAGCGAACACTGAAGCTTTCTTT.

The gene calls are TRBV2 and TRBJ2-5; D ambiguous. Trimming removed 7 bases at V and 1 base at J, with 10 bases between. The CDR3 is made up of 13 amino acids. Looked up from germline, CDR1 is SNHLY and CDR2 is FYNNEI. The CDR3 coding sequence is TGTGCCAGCAAGGTTTCAGTCCAAGAGACCCAGTACTTC. This encodes CASKVSVQETQYF. Complete variable domain (other parts from reference TRBV2 and TRBJ2-5): EPEVTQTPSHQVTQMGQEVILRCVPISNHLYFYWYRQILGQKVEFLVSFYNNEISEKSEIFDDQFSVERPDGSNFTLKIRSTKLEDSAMYFCASKVSVQETQYFGPGTRLLVL.

This clonotype was detected a few times. The J gene is TRBJ2-1, the V gene TRBV27, with TRBD2 matching 10 bases. This CDR3 has 16 residues. The ends lost 5 bases at V and 12 bases at J; junction bases unmatched: 16. Germline loops: CDR1 MNHEY, CDR2 SMNVEV (reference sequence). CDR3 residues: CASSVASGGLTMMQFF. CDR3 DNA: TGTGCCAGCAGTGTAGCTAGCGGGGGTCTAACAATGATGCAGTTCTTC.

This clonotype was seen at least ten times. The genes are TRBV7-6 and TRBJ2-3; D may be TRBD1 or TRBD2 (5 bases each). The V end was cut by 2 bases, the J end by 0 bases, with 15 bases between. There are 17 residues in the CDR3. CDR1 and CDR2 (germline): SGHVS, FNYEAQ. In DNA, the CDR3 is TGTGCCAGCAGCTTAAGAGGGGCTAGCCATAGCACAGATACGCAGTATTTT. It is translated as CASSLRGASHSTDTQYF.

Notes on this clonotype: The conserved closing phenylalanine or tryptophan is absent in this CDR3, likely reflecting a read error. V and J are TRBV7-6 and TRBJ2-7, with D perhaps matching TRBD1 or TRBD2 (5 bases each). Trimming cost V 0 bases and J 8 bases, with 8 bases left between them. The CDR3 contains 12 residues. Germline-derived CDR1 and CDR2 are SGHVS and FNYEAQ. For the CDR3, the DNA is TGTGCCAGCAGCTTAGCCGGGGACCAGCAGTACCTC. This sequence encodes CASSLAGDQQYL.

The table lists this clonotype with a few counts. The V and J genes are TRBV19 and TRBJ2-1, with D hard to call. The V end was cut by 1 base, the J end by 3 bases, with 7 bases between. CDR1 LNHDA and CDR2 SQIVND come from the germline V gene (reference sequence). The CDR3 runs to 14 residues. This CDR3 is CASSIGNVYNEQFF. CDR3 bases: TGTGCCAGTAGTATAGGGAATGTCTACAATGAGCAGTTCTTC.